This T cell receptor (beta chain) was retrieved from a study of neurological immune-mediated disorders. Study outcomes and limitations: The level of TCR clonal expansion was highest in patients with HTLV-1-associated myelopathy and lowest in multiple sclerosis, where it fell below the level seen in healthy controls.

The healthy controls volunteered at a blood bank in Maryland, USA. This clonotype was counted ten times or more. As yet, its antigen is unknown. J lost 0 bases, V lost 3 bases, and 6 bases had no gene match. This CDR3 contains 15 residues. Germline values: CDR1 SQVTM, CDR2 ANQGSEA. Using its own MiXCR run on the 5' RACE reads, TCRdb lists one record per CDR3 protein. The table lists roughly 60,000 distinct CDR3 sequences, about an eighth of them singletons. The chain employs TRBV29-1 and TRBJ2-7; 9 positions match TRBD2. This TCR was recovered from a man aged 55 to 69 in good health. The sequenced sample was PBMCs. The DNA of the CDR3 is TGCAGCGTTGATTCCGCTAGCGGGGTCTCCTACGAGCAGTACTTC. This translates into CSVDSASGVSYEQYF.